This entry concerns a single T cell receptor (beta chain). Antigen specificity is unknown. This PCR relied on a set of 60 Vbeta primers and 13 Jbeta primers. The data were produced by immunoSEQ multiplex PCR, yet TCRdb's version contains in-frame clones alone and is incomplete. The sample includes 200,000 to 250,000 clones, roughly four fifths seen only once; the top ten take 0.55% to 0.7%. The sample belongs to a study of cytomegalovirus exposure and HLA in healthy donors. Study context: 81% of 300 to 450 genotyped donors fell in the Caucasian-associated ancestry cluster.

General study results and limits: TCR beta sequences numbering 15,000 to 20,000 were associated with HLA alleles at 0.05 false discovery rate in a later analysis. A later examination showed that TCR association rates differed by HLA locus, with DRB1 most and HLA-C fewest. A later analysis linked a missense variant in DCLRE1C to the trimming of TCR beta V and J genes.

The V end lost 8 bases, the J end lost 4 bases, and 16 bases lay between the germline ends. This CDR3 is 14 amino acids long. Germline assignment: CDR1 LNHNV and CDR2 YYDKDF (reference sequence). This receptor was taken from a woman between 40 and 55 years old in good health and CMV-seronegative. The chain carries TRBV15 and TRBJ2-3, with D possibly matching TRBD2 (5 bases). The sample consisted of PBMCs. In DNA, the CDR3 is TGTGCCACCGCTCAAGAGGGTGGCGCAGATACGCAGTATTTT. Translated, it gives CATAQEGGADTQYF.